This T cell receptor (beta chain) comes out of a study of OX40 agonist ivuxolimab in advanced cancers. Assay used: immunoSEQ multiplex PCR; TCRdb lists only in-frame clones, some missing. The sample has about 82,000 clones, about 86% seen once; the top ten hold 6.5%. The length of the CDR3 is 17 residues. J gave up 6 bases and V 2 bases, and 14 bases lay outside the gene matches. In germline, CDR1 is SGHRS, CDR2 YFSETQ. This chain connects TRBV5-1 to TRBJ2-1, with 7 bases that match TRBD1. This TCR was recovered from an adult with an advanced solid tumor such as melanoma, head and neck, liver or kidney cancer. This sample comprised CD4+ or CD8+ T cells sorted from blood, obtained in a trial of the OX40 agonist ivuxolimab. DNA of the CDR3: TGCGCCAGCAGCTTTAGCAGAGGGGGCCCTTTAAGCAATGAGCAGTTCTTC. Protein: CASSFSRGGPLSNEQFF.